This entry lists 13 T cell receptor beta chains sequenced from one sample in a study of T-cell reconstitution after alpha-beta-depleted transplantation in children. Unique molecular identifiers were built into the TCRbeta library. TCRdb reprocessed the PCR reads via MiXCR and lists one record per CDR3 protein. The sample shows about 580,000 distinct CDR3 sequences, 20% to 25% of them seen only once. Sequences were derived from PBMCs, mostly from graft donor cells, sampled 360 days after TCRalphabeta/CD19-depleted stem cell transplant. The receptor source for this set is a boy under two years old who had a stem cell transplant for acute myeloid leukemia, so the T cells may come from the graft donor.

The rearrangement links TRBV7-2 to TRBJ2-6, with TRBD1 as a possible D gene (6 bases). CDR3 length: 17 amino acids. Trimming stripped 7 bases from V and 0 bases from J, with 16 bases between. Germline V gene lookup returns CDR1 SGHTA and CDR2 FQGNSA. The CDR3 region has the DNA TGTGCCAGCACCAAGAGTGGGGGCAGCTCTGGGGCCAACGTCCTGACTTTC. It encodes CASTKSGGSSGANVLTF.

This clonotype was seen a handful of times. This chain links TRBV11-3 with TRBJ2-2, with unresolved D. This CDR3 is 14 amino acids long. Per germline, CDR1 SGHNT and CDR2 YENEEA. V lost 0 bases and J lost 4, with 6 bases in between. CDR3 region: CASSLEDGTGELFF. In nucleotides, the CDR3 is TGTGCCAGCAGCTTAGAGGACGGCACCGGGGAGCTGTTTTTT.

This clonotype has more than one count but fewer than ten. The chain joins TRBV4-3 to TRBJ1-6; a weak D match, TRBD1 (6 bases). Germline V gene data show CDR1 as LGHNA and CDR2 as YSLEER. This CDR3 comprises 16 residues. V shed 1 base and J shed 10 bases, with 17 bases lying between them. CDR3 nucleotides: TGCGCCAGCAGCCAAGCGGACAGTGTCTCGGGGTCACCCCTCCACTTT. Residues: CASSQADSVSGSPLHF.

The J gene is TRBJ2-1, the V gene TRBV30, with a tentative D call TRBD1 (5 bases). CDR3 size: 13 residues. Per the germline V gene, CDR1 is GTSNPN and CDR2 is SVGIG (reference sequence). Trimming took 0 bases from V and 4 from J, leaving 7 bases between them. Here the CDR3 DNA reads TGTGCCTGGAGTGTAGGGGAATACAATGAGCAGTTCTTC. The encoded protein is CAWSVGEYNEQFF.

V usage is TRBV6-1 and J usage is TRBJ2-3; 10 bases are a match to TRBD2. The CDR3 totals 15 residues. V gave up 6 bases and J gave up 6 bases; unmatched junction bases: 9. Germline CDR1 is MNHNS and CDR2 is SASEGT. The CDR3 spells CASRTSGGAWDTQYF. CDR3 sequence (DNA): TGTGCCAGCAGGACGAGCGGGGGGGCATGGGATACGCAGTATTTT.

In its sample, this clonotype was seen many times. This chain uses TRBV20-1 with TRBJ2-3; 11 bases are shared with TRBD2. The CDR3 runs 16 residues. J lost 5 bases, V lost 3 bases, and 10 bases had no gene match. Germline V CDR1 and CDR2: DFQATT, SNEGSKA (reference sequence). In nucleotides, the CDR3 is TGCAGTGCTAGGTCACTAGCGGGGGTTGGTGTAGATACGCAGTATTTT. Translating it yields CSARSLAGVGVDTQYF.

There are many counts of this clonotype. This rearrangement joins TRBV20-1 to TRBJ2-1, with a tentative D call TRBD1 (5 bases). Germline CDR1 is DFQATT and CDR2 is SNEGSKA (reference sequence). This CDR3 is built from 11 residues. V was pared by 1 base and J by 9 bases, with 7 bases between. The CDR3 here is CSARGQGEQFF. DNA of the CDR3: TGCAGTGCTAGAGGGCAGGGTGAGCAGTTCTTC.

This clonotype was seen a few times. The chain recombines TRBV7-2 with TRBJ2-5; D may be TRBD2 (5 bases). The CDR3 contains 14 residues. Looked up from germline, CDR1 is SGHTA and CDR2 is FQGNSA. V gave up 5 bases and J gave up 6 bases, with 16 bases separating them. CDR3 amino acids: CASSHMDSLQTQYF. The CDR3, as DNA: TGTGCCAGCAGCCACATGGACTCACTCCAGACCCAGTACTTC. Filled out from reference TRBV7-2 and TRBJ2-5, the complete variable domain reads GAGVSQSPSNKVTEKGKDVELRCDPISGHTALYWYRQSLGQGLEFLIYFQGNSAPDKSGLPSDRFSAERTGGSVSTLTIQRTQQEDSAVYLCASSHMDSLQTQYFGPGTRLLVL.

The chain employs TRBV20-1 and TRBJ1-1; D unclear. The length of the CDR3 is 12 residues. Deletions cut 5 bases from V and 6 bases from J, with 13 bases between. CDR1 and CDR2 from the germline V gene are DFQATT and SNEGSKA (reference sequence). The CDR3 sequence: CSAPVGISEAFF. DNA of the CDR3: TGCAGTGCTCCGGTCGGAATATCTGAAGCTTTCTTT.

The J gene is TRBJ2-5, the V gene TRBV5-1, with D possibly being TRBD1 (6 bases). Trimming cost V 4 bases and J 2 bases, with 9 bases left between them. The CDR3 is 13 amino acids. Germline V lookup: CDR1 SGHRS, CDR2 YFSETQ. The CDR3 sequence: CASSEDRQETQYF. CDR3 in DNA: TGCGCCAGCAGCGAGGACAGACAAGAGACCCAGTACTTC.

The sample holds many counts of this clonotype. The V gene is TRBV7-8, the J gene TRBJ1-4; D remains unclear. Deletions cut 5 bases from V and 8 bases from J, with 21 bases between. The CDR3 runs 16 residues. Germline CDR1 SGHVS, CDR2 FQNEAQ. The CDR3 reads CASSPGGDTLGEKLFF. The CDR3 DNA reads as TGTGCCAGCAGCCCCGGTGGAGACACGCTTGGAGAAAAACTGTTTTTT.

In its sample, this clonotype was seen a few times. One junction end disagrees with the germline gene, perhaps due to a read error. V is TRBV20-1 and J is TRBJ2-1, with TRBD1 matching 10 bases. Germline-derived CDR1 and CDR2 are DFQATT and SNEGSKA (reference sequence). This CDR3 contains 20 residues. CDR3 coding DNA: TGCTGTGCTAGAGATAGGCTCCCTTCGACAGGGGGCCAATCCTACAATGAGCAGTTCTTC. Amino acid sequence: CCARDRLPSTGGQSYNEQFF.

The CDR3 loop reads CSTRGEGGSKPQHF. CDR3 in DNA: TGCAGTACCCGGGGGGAGGGTGGATCGAAGCCCCAGCATTTT. This rearrangement joins TRBV20-1 to TRBJ1-5; D possibly corresponds to TRBD1 (5 bases). With 8 bases removed from V and 8 bases from J, the gap between germline ends came to 22 bases. Germline V gene sequence: CDR1 DFQATT, CDR2 SNEGSKA (reference sequence). This CDR3 contains 14 residues.